This T cell receptor beta chain was documented in a study of blood T cell repertoires in COVID-19. Study in general: The United States, Italy and Spain supplied acute and convalescent COVID-19 samples. T cells, B-cell-depleted T cells, or PBMCs supplied cDNA or gDNA.

Germline trimming cut 6 bases from V and 7 bases from J; bases unmatched to any gene: 18. The CDR3 is 16 amino acids. Looked up from germline, CDR1 is MNHEY and CDR2 is SMNVEV (reference sequence). This clone was counted many times. Under the authors' procedure: Scientists estimated how many nucleated cells there were by amplifying reference gene primers. Profiling relied on immunoSEQ multiplex PCR, and the TCRdb table lists in-frame clones only, not all of them. From that table come the V and J calls and clone size; the DNA was used to work out D and trimming. The table has 270,000 or so clones, over 70% seen once.

The chain has TRBV27 and TRBJ2-7; 7 bases are shared with TRBD2. Sample: peripheral blood. The TCR comes from a human donor in a cohort sampled during active COVID-19. This chain's CDR3 is CASSRVVRGGPGEQYF. CDR3 bases: TGTGCCAGCAGCCGGGTGGTACGGGGAGGGCCGGGGGAGCAGTACTTC.